This T cell receptor (beta chain) was documented in a study of blood T cell repertoires in COVID-19. Overall study context: The study drew acute and convalescent COVID-19 samples from the United States, Italy and Spain. PBMCs, B-cell-depleted T cells, or T cells were the source of the cDNA or gDNA that made up the material.

Germline V gives CDR1 LNHDA, CDR2 SQIVND (reference sequence). The V gene end was trimmed by 8 bases and the J gene end by 6 bases; junction bases not matched to a gene: 10. The CDR3 is 14 residues long. Original data processing: Estimation of nucleated cell counts was performed using reference gene primer amplification. Repertoires were generated with immunoSEQ multiplex PCR, while TCRdb's copy carries only in-frame clones and drops some. From that table come the V and J calls and clone size; the DNA was used to work out D and trimming. Of around 150,000 clones listed, around 84% were seen once; the top ten hold about 3.3%. This clone was seen at least ten times. Different DNA sequences within this sample yield the same CDR3.

The origin of this receptor is a human donor with acute or convalescent COVID-19. The donor label of this sample is uncertain. The chain joins TRBV19 to TRBJ1-5; 7 bases line up with TRBD1. Sequencing used peripheral blood. The CDR3 reads CASSRQGMGQPQHF. CDR3 nucleotide sequence: TGTGCCAGTTCCCGACAGGGCATGGGTCAGCCCCAGCATTTT.